The clone carrying this TCR beta chain was seen more than once but under ten times. This record belongs to a study of beta chain features in type 1 diabetes. Expressed TCRB transcripts were sequenced, since all the RNA that had been isolated was reverse transcribed. The assay was immunoSEQ multiplex PCR, and TCRdb's table has in-frame clones only and misses some. This table has 300,000 to 400,000 clones, around 7.6% appearing once. The CDR3 contains 15 residues. The germline V and J ends were trimmed by 5 bases and 0 bases, with 13 bases remaining between them. Germline V lookup: CDR1 KGHSH, CDR2 LQKENI. On average, the one heparinised blood draw given by each donor was roughly 100 mL.

Sequences were obtained from central memory CD4+ T cells from blood. J is TRBJ1-1 and V is TRBV18; D gene unclear. The sequence was collected from a woman aged 18-29 years in good health. The CDR3: CASSTRTLVNTEAFF. CDR3 in DNA: TGTGCCAGCTCAACACGGACGCTGGTGAACACTGAAGCTTTCTTT.